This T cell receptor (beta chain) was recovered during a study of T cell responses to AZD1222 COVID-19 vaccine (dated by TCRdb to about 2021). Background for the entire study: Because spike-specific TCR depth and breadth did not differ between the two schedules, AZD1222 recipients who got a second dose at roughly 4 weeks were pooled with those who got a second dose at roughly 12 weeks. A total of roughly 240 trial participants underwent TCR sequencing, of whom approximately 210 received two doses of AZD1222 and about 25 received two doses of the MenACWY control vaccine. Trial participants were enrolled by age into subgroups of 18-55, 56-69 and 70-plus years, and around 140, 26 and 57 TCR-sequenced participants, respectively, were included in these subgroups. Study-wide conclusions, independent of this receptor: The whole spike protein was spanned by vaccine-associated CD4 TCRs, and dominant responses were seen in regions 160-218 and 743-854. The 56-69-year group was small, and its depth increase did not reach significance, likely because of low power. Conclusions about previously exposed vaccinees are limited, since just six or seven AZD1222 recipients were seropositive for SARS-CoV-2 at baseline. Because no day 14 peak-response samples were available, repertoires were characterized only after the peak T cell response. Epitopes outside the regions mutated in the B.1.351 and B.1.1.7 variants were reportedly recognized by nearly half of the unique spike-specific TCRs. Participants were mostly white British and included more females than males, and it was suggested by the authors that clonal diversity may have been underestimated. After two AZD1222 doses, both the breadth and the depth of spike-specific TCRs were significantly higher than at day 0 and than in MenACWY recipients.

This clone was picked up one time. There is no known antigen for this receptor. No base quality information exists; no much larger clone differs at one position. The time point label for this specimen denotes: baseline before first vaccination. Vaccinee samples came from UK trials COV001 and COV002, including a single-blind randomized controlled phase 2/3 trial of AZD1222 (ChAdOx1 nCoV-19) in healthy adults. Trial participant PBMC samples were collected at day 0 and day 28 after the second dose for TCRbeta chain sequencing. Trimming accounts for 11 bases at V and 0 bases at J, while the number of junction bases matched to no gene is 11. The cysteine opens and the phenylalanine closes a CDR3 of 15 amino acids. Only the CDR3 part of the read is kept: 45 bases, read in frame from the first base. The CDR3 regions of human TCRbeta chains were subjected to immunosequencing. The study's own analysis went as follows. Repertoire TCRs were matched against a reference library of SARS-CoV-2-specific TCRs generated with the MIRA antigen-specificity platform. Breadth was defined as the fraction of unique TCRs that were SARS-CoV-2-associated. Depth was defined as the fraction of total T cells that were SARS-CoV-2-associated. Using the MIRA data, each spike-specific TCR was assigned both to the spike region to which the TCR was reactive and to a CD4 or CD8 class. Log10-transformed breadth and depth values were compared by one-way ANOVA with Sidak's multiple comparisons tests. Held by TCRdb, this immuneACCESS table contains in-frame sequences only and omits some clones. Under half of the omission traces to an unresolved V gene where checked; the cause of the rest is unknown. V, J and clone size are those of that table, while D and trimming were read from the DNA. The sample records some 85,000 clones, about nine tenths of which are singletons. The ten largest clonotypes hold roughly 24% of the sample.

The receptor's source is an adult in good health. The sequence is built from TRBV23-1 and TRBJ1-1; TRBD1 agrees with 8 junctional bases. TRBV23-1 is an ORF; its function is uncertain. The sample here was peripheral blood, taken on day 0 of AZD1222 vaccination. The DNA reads TGCGCCGGCCGACAGGGGCCGGTCCTGAACACTGAAGCTTTCTTT. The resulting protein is CAGRQGPVLNTEAFF.